A selection of T cell receptor beta chains follows, all from one sample in a study of OX40 agonist ivuxolimab in advanced cancers. The table came from immunoSEQ multiplex PCR; TCRdb's copy has only in-frame clones and leaves some out. The sample contains 100,000 to 120,000 clones, around 90% of which appear only once. Sample: CD4+ or CD8+ T cells sorted from blood, taken in a trial of the OX40 agonist ivuxolimab. The receptors stem from an adult with an advanced solid tumor such as melanoma, head and neck, liver or kidney cancer. The CDR3 runs from the conserved cysteine through the conserved F or W. D genes are given only for firm matches. Not every row has a clone size; where given, it reads once, few, many or a size class.

>.|TRBJ1-1|TRBV4-2|.
TGTGCCAGCAGCCAAAACAGGGCCACCGCCACTGAAGCTTTCTTT
CASSQNRATATEAFF
>TRBD1|TRBJ1-2|TRBV7-2|.
TGTGCCAGCAGCTTGGGACAGGGAGGAGGCTACACCTTC
CASSLGQGGGYTF
>.|TRBJ2-7|TRBV20-1|.
TGCAGTGCTAGAGGGGGAATCGAGCAGTACTTC
CSARGGIEQYF
>.|TRBJ2-5|TRBV9|.
TGTGCCAGCAGCGTAAATCTCGATTGGGAGACCCAGTACTTC
CASSVNLDWETQYF
>.|TRBJ1-4|TRBV7-2|.
TGTGCCAGCAGCTTAGGGATGGGGACATCCTCCCCAACTAATGAAAAACTGTTTTTT
CASSLGMGTSSPTNEKLFF
>.|TRBJ2-3|TRBV28|once
TGTGCCAGCAAACAGTACACAGATACGCAGTATTTT
CASKQYTDTQYF
>.|TRBJ1-2|TRBV6-1|.
TGTGCCACCTCCTCGGGGGGCGGGAATGGCTACACCTTC
CATSSGGGNGYTF
>TRBD1|TRBJ2-7|TRBV2|.
TGTGCCAGGAGGACAGGGAAGTTCGGCGAGCAGTACTTC
CARRTGKFGEQYF
>.|TRBJ2-2|TRBV7-2|once
TGTGCCAGCAGCTTACAGGGGCCCTCCGTTCGGGAGCTGTTTTTT
CASSLQGPSVRELFF
>.|TRBJ1-5|TRBV19|.
TGTGCCAGTACCAGGGGTTACAATCAGCCCCAGCATTTT
CASTRGYNQPQHF
>.|TRBJ1-5|TRBV15|.
TGTGCCACCAGCAGAGATAGGCGAAATAAAACCCCGTATAGCAATCAGCCCCAGCATTTT
CATSRDRRNKTPYSNQPQHF